One sample yielded the 10 T cell receptor beta chains listed below, sequenced in a study of T cells in Graves' hyperthyroidism and ophthalmopathy. The TCR beta CDR3 regions underwent amplification using RNA transcripts as the source. The HTBI primer set drove a first-round RT-PCR of the TCR CDR3. In TCRdb, the multiplex PCR reads were re-called with MiXCR into one record per CDR3 protein. The sample includes about 760,000 distinct CDR3 sequences, around 40% seen only once; the top ten take roughly 31%. The sequenced sample consisted of blood. The receptors come from a woman in her thirties or forties with Graves' hyperthyroidism.

There are many counts of this clonotype. The rearrangement joins TRBV5-1 to TRBJ1-2, with a tentative D call TRBD1 (6 bases). The CDR3 has 13 residues. Trimming removed 0 bases at V and 6 bases at J, with 9 bases between. CDR1 and CDR2 (germline): SGHRS, YFSETQ. CDR3 in amino acids: CASSLVAGDGYTF. The CDR3 DNA reads as TGCGCCAGCAGCTTGGTGGCAGGGGATGGCTACACCTTC.

Of note for this clonotype: Because it lacks the conserved phenylalanine or tryptophan at the end, this CDR3 is likely a read error. It is unclear where the CDR3 begins or ends on the DNA, so no DNA is shown, and the CDR3 is as TCRdb lists it. V is TRBV5-1 and J is TRBJ2-2; the listed D gene, TRBD1, was not tested against the DNA. CDR1 is SGHRS, CDR2 YFSETQ, per germline. The CDR3 region is 15 residues in length, termini included. CDR3 loop: CASSPTGGRHRGAVV.

CDR3 in amino acids: CASSAPGKNTIYF. The CDR3 DNA reads as TGTGCCAGTAGTGCCCCAGGGAAGAACACCATATATTTT. The V gene is TRBV19, the J gene TRBJ1-3; tentatively, D is TRBD1 (5 bases). CDR1 and CDR2 (germline): LNHDA, SQIVND (reference sequence). CDR3 length: 13 amino acids. Trimming took off 5 bases at V and 7 bases at J, with 12 bases between the two ends.

About this clonotype itself: This may stem from a read error, because a much larger clone lies one nucleotide away. This chain uses TRBV7-9 with TRBJ1-2; TRBD1 matches at 7 bases. Germline loops: CDR1 SEHNR, CDR2 FQNEAQ (reference sequence). This CDR3 has 13 residues. V was clipped by 5 bases and J by 5 bases; unmatched bases: 5. CDR3 residues: CASSHRDRYGYTF. CDR3 nucleotides: TGTGCCAGCAGCCACCGGGACAGATATGGCTACACCTTC.

At least ten counts were recorded for this clonotype. The chain links TRBV7-9 to TRBJ1-1, with D hard to call. Germline V gene lookup returns CDR1 SEHNR and CDR2 FQNEAQ (reference sequence). The V end was cut by 0 bases, the J end by 4 bases, with 9 bases between. This CDR3 is 14 amino acids long. In DNA, the CDR3 is TGTGCCAGCAGCTTAGCAGGCACTAGCACTGAAGCTTTCTTT. This encodes CASSLAGTSTEAFF.

This clonotype was picked up many times. The junction differs from germline at one of its ends, possibly a read error. This chain uses TRBV6-5 with TRBJ2-5; 8 bases are shared with TRBD2. This CDR3 is 17 amino acids long. Germline CDR1 is MNHEY and CDR2 is SVGAGI. CDR3 region: CASSYSSLWSAGEAQYF. In nucleotides, the CDR3 is TGTGCCAGCAGTTACTCGAGTCTGTGGTCAGCGGGAGAGGCCCAGTACTTC.

The sample holds one count of this clonotype. The chain employs TRBV2 and TRBJ1-1; no definite D call. The CDR3 contains 14 residues. The V and J ends lost 5 bases and 4 bases respectively, with 14 bases between them. From germline, CDR1 is SNHLY and CDR2 FYNNEI. CDR3 sequence (DNA): TGTGCCAGCAGTTACTCGTGGCACAGCACTGAAGCTTTCTTT. Its protein is CASSYSWHSTEAFF. The full variable domain, with the rest looked up from reference TRBV2 and TRBJ1-1, is EPEVTQTPSHQVTQMGQEVILRCVPISNHLYFYWYRQILGQKVEFLVSFYNNEISEKSEIFDDQFSVERPDGSNFTLKIRSTKLEDSAMYFCASSYSWHSTEAFFGQGTRLTVV.

The chain joins TRBV5-6 to TRBJ2-5; maybe TRBD2 (6 bases). The CDR3 runs to 15 residues. Trimming cost V 4 bases and J 4 bases, with 17 bases left between them. Per the germline V gene, CDR1 is SGHDT and CDR2 is YYEEEE. The CDR3 reads CASSPSWGERETQYF. The CDR3 nucleotides are TGTGCCAGCAGCCCTTCTTGGGGGGAGAGAGAGACCCAGTACTTC.

The genes are TRBV10-3 and TRBJ1-6; no definite D call. Germline values: CDR1 ENHRY, CDR2 SYGVKD. Trimming pared 0 bases from V and 10 bases from J, leaving 13 bases between. This CDR3 region has 15 residues. CDR3 amino acids: CAISESGGGGSPLHF. In nucleotides, the CDR3 is TGTGCCATCAGTGAGTCCGGAGGAGGAGGCTCACCCCTCCACTTT.

V is TRBV5-1 and J is TRBJ1-3, with D unclear. There are 15 residues in the CDR3. Looked up from germline, CDR1 is SGHRS and CDR2 is YFSETQ. The V end was cut by 1 base, the J end by 8 bases, with 16 bases between. In DNA form, the CDR3 reads TGCGCCAGCAGCTTGCCCGACGGGAGTCTCTACACCATATATTTT. Translation gives CASSLPDGSLYTIYF. Full variable domain (remainder filled in from reference TRBV5-1 and TRBJ1-3): KAGVTQTPRYLIKTRGQQVTLSCSPISGHRSVSWYQQTPGQGLQFLFEYFSETQRNKGNFPGRFSGRQFSNSRSEMNVSTLELGDSALYLCASSLPDGSLYTIYFGEGSWLTVV.